The TCR beta chain under discussion was sequenced for a study of T cell repertoires in cytomegalovirus infection. About the study: TCR beta signatures that were public indicated CMV infection and matching HLA type.

A few counts support this clonotype. This CDR3 has 17 amino acids. Per germline, CDR1 SEHNR and CDR2 FQNEAQ (reference sequence). V lost 3 bases and J lost 0, with 18 bases in between. TCRdb reprocessed the reads with MiXCR, giving one entry per CDR3 protein. The profile shows about 490,000 distinct CDR3 sequences, more than 15% of them singletons. This receptor was taken from a human donor in good health (CMV status not recorded). Some clones in this sample may be carry-over from other donors' samples. Sequenced: CD8+ T cells from PBMCs. The chain employs TRBV7-9 and TRBJ2-7, with D perhaps being TRBD1 or TRBD2 (5 bases each). The CDR3 DNA reads as TGTGCCAGCAGCTTCAGGGACGGACCTCTAATCTCCTACGAGCAGTACTTC. As protein: CASSFRDGPLISYEQYF. Supplemented by reference TRBV7-9 and TRBJ2-7, the full variable domain reads DTGVSQNPRHKITKRGQNVTFRCDPISEHNRLYWYRQTLGQGPEFLTYFQNEAQLEKSRLLSDRFSAERPKGSFSTLEIQRTEQGDSAMYLCASSFRDGPLISYEQYFGPGTRLTVT.